This T cell receptor beta chain was captured by sequencing in a study of T cell responses to AZD1222 COVID-19 vaccine. Study conclusions and caveats: White British ancestry dominated among donors, who included more females, and clonal diversity was possibly underestimated. Baseline testing showed seropositivity in only six AZD1222 recipients. Regions left unmutated in variants are reportedly the target of nearly half of spike-specific TCRs.

The CDR3 covers 18 residues. From germline, CDR1 is SGHTA and CDR2 FQGNSA. Trimming at V came to 5 bases and at J to 3 bases, leaving 14 bases not matched to a gene. The method was immunoSEQ multiplex PCR; TCRdb's version includes in-frame clones alone and lacks a portion of them. The sample has tens of thousands of clones; less than 95% are singletons. Of note for this clone: Its antigen is still unknown.

The receptor comes from an adult who received the AZD1222 COVID-19 vaccine. This specimen was peripheral blood, taken 28 days after the second AZD1222 dose. The chain combines TRBV7-2 with TRBJ2-3; 10 bases line up with TRBD1. The CDR3 DNA reads as TGTGCCAGCAGCACCGGGGACAGGGGTTTAGTGGTGACAGATACGCAGTATTTT. The encoded protein is CASSTGDRGLVVTDTQYF.